A selection of T cell receptor beta chains follows, all from one sample in a study of early T cells in non-severe SARS-CoV-2 infection. TCRdb itself ran the 5' RACE reads through MiXCR, one entry per CDR3 protein. The sample includes 80,000 to 95,000 distinct CDR3 sequences, 14% to 15% of them seen just once. The sequencing sample was made of whole blood. These TCRs come from an adult who was a healthcare worker with PCR-confirmed SARS-CoV-2 infection or an uninfected control (not recorded which). Both conserved end residues are part of each CDR3. Fields, in order: V gene, D gene, J gene, clone size, CDR3 protein, CDR3 DNA. D genes are given only for firm matches. Clone size is given for some rows only: seen once, a few or many times, or a class if the clone is expanded.

TRBV7-9,TRBD2,TRBJ2-1,NA,CASSLGATSPYNEQFF,TGTGCCAGCAGCTTAGGGGCGACTAGCCCTTACAATGAGCAGTTCTTC
TRBV6-1,TRBD1,TRBJ1-5,few,CASSEDPGGGQPQHF,TGTGCCAGCAGTGAAGATCCAGGGGGTGGTCAGCCCCAGCATTTT
TRBV29-1,NA,TRBJ2-3,once,CSSLQGTDTQYF,TGCAGCTCCCTGCAGGGAACAGATACGCAGTATTTT
TRBV6-6,TRBD1,TRBJ2-7,few,CASSPLGRGSYEQYF,TGTGCCAGCAGCCCCCTTGGCAGGGGGTCCTACGAGCAGTACTTC
TRBV10-2,TRBD2,TRBJ2-2,few,CASSEPKLAGVTGELFF,TGCGCCAGCAGTGAGCCAAAACTAGCGGGGGTCACCGGGGAGCTGTTTTTT
TRBV5-4,TRBD2,TRBJ2-5,few,CASSLIRREETQYF,TGTGCCAGCAGCTTGATCAGGCGGGAGGAGACCCAGTACTTC
TRBV20-1,NA,TRBJ1-4,many,CSARTGANEKLFF,TGCAGTGCTAGGACCGGGGCTAATGAAAAACTGTTTTTT
TRBV2,TRBD2,TRBJ2-1,many,CASSPTSGRPNNEQFF,TGTGCCAGCAGCCCAACTAGCGGGCGTCCAAACAATGAGCAGTTCTTC
TRBV5-6,NA,TRBJ2-5,few,CASSYGVETQYF,TGTGCCAGCAGCTACGGGGTTGAGACCCAGTACTTC
TRBV13,NA,TRBJ1-3,few,CASSLGGGGNTIYF,TGTGCCAGCAGCTTAGGCGGGGGTGGAAACACCATATATTTT
TRBV28,TRBD1,TRBJ1-6,few,CASSTPSDRADSPLHF,TGTGCCAGCAGTACCCCGTCGGACAGGGCGGATTCACCCCTCCACTTT
TRBV7-6,NA,TRBJ2-5,few,CASSLDVTQYF,TGTGCCAGCAGCTTAGATGTGACCCAGTACTTC